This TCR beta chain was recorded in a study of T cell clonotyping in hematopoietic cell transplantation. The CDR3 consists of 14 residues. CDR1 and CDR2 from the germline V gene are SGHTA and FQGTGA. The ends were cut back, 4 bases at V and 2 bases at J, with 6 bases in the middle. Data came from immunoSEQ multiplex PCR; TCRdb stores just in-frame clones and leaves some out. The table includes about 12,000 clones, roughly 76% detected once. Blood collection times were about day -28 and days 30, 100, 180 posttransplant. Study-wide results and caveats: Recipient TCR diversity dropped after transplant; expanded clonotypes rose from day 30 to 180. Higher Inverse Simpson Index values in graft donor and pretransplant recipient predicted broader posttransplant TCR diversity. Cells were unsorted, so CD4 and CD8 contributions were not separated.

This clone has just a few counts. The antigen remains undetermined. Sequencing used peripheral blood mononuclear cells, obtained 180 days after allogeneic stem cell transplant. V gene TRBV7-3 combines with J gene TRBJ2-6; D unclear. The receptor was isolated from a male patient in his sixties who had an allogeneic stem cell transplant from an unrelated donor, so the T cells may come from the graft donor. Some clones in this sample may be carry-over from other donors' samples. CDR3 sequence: CASSSTTGANVLTF. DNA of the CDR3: TGTGCCAGCAGCTCCACTACTGGGGCCAACGTCCTGACTTTC.